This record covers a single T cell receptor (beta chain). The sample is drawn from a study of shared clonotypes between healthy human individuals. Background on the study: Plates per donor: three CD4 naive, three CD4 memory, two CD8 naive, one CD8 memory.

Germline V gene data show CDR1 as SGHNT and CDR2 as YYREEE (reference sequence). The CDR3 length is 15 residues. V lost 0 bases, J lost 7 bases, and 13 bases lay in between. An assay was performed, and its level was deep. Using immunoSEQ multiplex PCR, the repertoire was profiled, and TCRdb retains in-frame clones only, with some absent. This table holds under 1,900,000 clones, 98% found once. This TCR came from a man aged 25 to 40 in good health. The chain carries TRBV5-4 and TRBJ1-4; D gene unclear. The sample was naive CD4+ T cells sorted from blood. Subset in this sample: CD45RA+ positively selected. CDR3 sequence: CASSLVGSAGEKLFF. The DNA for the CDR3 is TGTGCCAGCAGCTTGGTAGGCAGTGCCGGTGAAAAACTGTTTTTT. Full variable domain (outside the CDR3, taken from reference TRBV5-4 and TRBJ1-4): ETGVTQSPTHLIKTRGQQVTLRCSSQSGHNTVSWYQQALGQGPQFIFQYYREEENGRGNFPPRFSGLQFPNYSSELNVNALELDDSALYLCASSLVGSAGEKLFFGSGTQLSVL.